The next 21 T cell receptor beta chains were all read from a single sample in a study of beta chain features in type 1 diabetes. Notes on the study in general: Type 1 diabetes patients showed a moderate but significant shortening of TCRB CDR3s in all four CD4+ subsets.

The entirety of the isolated RNA underwent reverse transcription, so expressed TCRB transcripts were sequenced. Repertoires were generated with immunoSEQ multiplex PCR, while TCRdb's copy carries only in-frame clones and drops some. The repertoire holds tens of thousands of clones, with 55% to 70% as singletons. No antigen has been assigned to these receptors. The material sequenced was stem cell memory CD4+ T cells from blood. The receptors were sampled from a woman between 35 and 50 years old with type 1 diabetes.

The rearrangement joins TRBV5-5 to TRBJ1-1; 8 bases are shared with TRBD1. The CDR3 spans 12 residues. Trimming cost V 8 bases and J 4 bases; bases outside gene matches: 4. CDR1 SGHKS and CDR2 YYEKEE come from the germline V gene (reference sequence). The CDR3 reads CASDRGSTEAFF. In nucleotides, the CDR3 is TGTGCCAGTGACAGGGGTTCCACTGAAGCTTTCTTT.

V usage is TRBV28 and J usage is TRBJ1-1; D unclear. Trimming shortened V by 3 bases and J by 7 bases, and 9 bases separated the two germline ends. Germline V gene sequence: CDR1 MDHEN, CDR2 SYDVKM. The CDR3 is made up of 12 amino acids. The CDR3 bases are TGTGCCAGCAGTTTCGAGAGCGATGAAGCTTTCTTT. Its protein is CASSFESDEAFF.

The chain employs TRBV14 and TRBJ1-3, with D perhaps TRBD1 (6 bases). This CDR3 contains 14 residues. V was cut by 3 bases and J by 3 bases, with 9 bases left in between. Germline lookup yields CDR1 SGHDN and CDR2 FVKESK. CDR3 region: CASSQNRVGNTIYF. CDR3 coding DNA: TGTGCCAGCAGCCAGAACAGGGTTGGAAACACCATATATTTT.

The rearrangement joins TRBV4-3 to TRBJ1-1; no clear D gene. Trimming removed 0 bases from V and 1 base from J, with 6 bases in between. The CDR3 is 14 amino acids. Germline lookup yields CDR1 LGHNA and CDR2 YSLEER. CDR3 in amino acids: CASSQDQENTEAFF. In nucleotides, the CDR3 is TGCGCCAGCAGCCAAGATCAGGAGAACACTGAAGCTTTCTTT.

The chain links TRBV14 to TRBJ1-1; no reliable D call. CDR1 and CDR2 from the germline V gene are SGHDN and FVKESK. The germline V and J ends were trimmed by 4 bases and 7 bases, with 10 bases remaining between them. CDR3 length equals 12 residues. The CDR3 DNA reads TGTGCCAGCAGCCTCCTGCAGTTTGAAGCTTTCTTT. It translates to CASSLLQFEAFF.

Here the CDR3 DNA reads TGTGCCAGCTCACCTGCCCGGGACAGGGATTATGGCTACACCTTC. Translating gives CASSPARDRDYGYTF. V and J are TRBV18 and TRBJ1-2, with TRBD1 identical over 9 bases. The CDR3 totals 15 residues. Trimming at V came to 3 bases and at J to 5 bases, leaving 7 bases not matched to a gene. Looked up from germline, CDR1 is KGHSH and CDR2 is LQKENI.

The chain joins TRBV28 to TRBJ2-3, with 7 bases identical to TRBD1. The CDR3 covers 14 residues. Germline V gives CDR1 MDHEN, CDR2 SYDVKM. Trimming cost V 6 bases and J 6 bases; bases outside gene matches: 9. In DNA form, the CDR3 reads TGTGCCAGCAGCTTGACACAGGGGATGGATACGCAGTATTTT. Protein sequence: CASSLTQGMDTQYF.

The table lists this clone with a few counts. The V call is TRBV19, the J call TRBJ1-5; D is unresolved. Trimming stripped 3 bases from V and 9 bases from J, with 9 bases between. The CDR3 loop spans 12 amino acids. CDR1 and CDR2 (germline): LNHDA, SQIVND (reference sequence). In DNA, the CDR3 is TGTGCCAGTAGTATGGAGGTGGGGCCCCAGCATTTT. Its translation is CASSMEVGPQHF.

The chain has TRBV11-2 and TRBJ2-7; 8 bases are shared with TRBD1. Germline V gene lookup returns CDR1 SGHAT and CDR2 FQNNGV. This CDR3 spans 19 amino acids. After removal of 4 bases from V and 2 bases from J, the junction contained 19 bases not matched to a gene. The CDR3 reads CASSSSGTGSSGWTYEQYF. The DNA for the CDR3 is TGTGCCAGCAGCTCATCCGGGACAGGATCATCAGGGTGGACCTACGAGCAGTACTTC.

DNA for the CDR3: TGCGCCAGCAGCCACGAGACCCTTACAGGGGGGAATCAGCCCCAGCATTTT. It translates to CASSHETLTGGNQPQHF. The gene calls are TRBV4-3 and TRBJ1-5; TRBD1 aligns across 8 bases. Trimming removed 3 bases from V and 4 bases from J; junction bases left unmatched: 11. Germline V gene data show CDR1 as LGHNA and CDR2 as YSLEER. The CDR3 consists of 17 residues.

The chain joins TRBV28 to TRBJ1-2; the D gene is possibly TRBD1 (5 bases). Germline V gene data show CDR1 as MDHEN and CDR2 as SYDVKM. Trimming pared 4 bases from V and 0 bases from J, leaving 6 bases between. The CDR3 is 13 amino acids. The CDR3 region is CASSSTANYGYTF. The DNA for the CDR3 is TGTGCCAGCAGTTCGACAGCTAACTATGGCTACACCTTC.

The CDR3 reads CAGTSGDTGELFF. Here the CDR3 DNA reads TGTGCCGGGACTAGCGGCGACACCGGGGAGCTGTTTTTT. The chain recombines TRBV19 with TRBJ2-2; 11 bases are a match to TRBD2. The CDR3 runs 13 residues. Germline lookup yields CDR1 LNHDA and CDR2 SQIVND (reference sequence). Trimming at V came to 11 bases and at J to 3 bases, leaving 2 bases not matched to a gene.

The gene calls are TRBV5-1 and TRBJ1-2; TRBD1 matches at 8 bases. Trimming took 4 bases from V and 4 from J; bases not matched to a gene: 6. This CDR3 spans 14 amino acids. The germline gives CDR1 SGHRS, CDR2 YFSETQ. The CDR3 protein is CASSGGQGSYGYTF. CDR3 nucleotides: TGCGCCAGCAGCGGCGGACAGGGAAGCTATGGCTACACCTTC.

This chain uses TRBV29-1 with TRBJ2-3; 12 bases line up with TRBD2. The CDR3 is 15 residues long. Germline CDR1 is SQVTM and CDR2 is ANQGSEA. The V segment lost 2 bases and the J segment 6 bases; nucleotides outside the gene matches: 6. CDR3: CSVEFTSGRLDTQYF. The CDR3 DNA reads TGCAGCGTTGAATTCACTAGCGGGAGGCTGGATACGCAGTATTTT.

The sample holds a few counts of this clone. The chain employs TRBV4-3 and TRBJ2-7; 10 bases match TRBD1. The V segment lost 5 bases and the J segment 3 bases; nucleotides outside the gene matches: 7. The CDR3 totals 15 residues. Germline V CDR1 and CDR2: LGHNA, YSLEER. In nucleotides, the CDR3 is TGCGCCAGCAGCTATGGACAGGGGGGGATCTACGAGCAGTACTTC. Translation: CASSYGQGGIYEQYF.

The V and J genes are TRBV28 and TRBJ1-1, with D maybe TRBD1 (6 bases). The ends were cut back, 8 bases at V and 4 bases at J, with 20 bases in the middle. From germline, CDR1 is MDHEN and CDR2 SYDVKM. The length of the CDR3 is 15 residues. In DNA form, the CDR3 reads TGTGCCAGCCGCTCTATGGGGGGGGCCCCCACTGAAGCTTTCTTT. Amino acid sequence: CASRSMGGAPTEAFF. Drawing the rest from reference TRBV28 and TRBJ1-1, the complete variable domain is DVKVTQSSRYLVKRTGEKVFLECVQDMDHENMFWYRQDPGLGLRLIYFSYDVKMKEKGDIPEGYSVSREKKERFSLILESASTNQTSMYLCASRSMGGAPTEAFFGQGTRLTVV.

The chain uses TRBV28 and TRBJ2-7, with 8 bases matching TRBD1. V lost 2 bases to trimming and J lost 4 bases; unmatched junction nucleotides: 19. The CDR3 runs to 19 residues. The germline V gene has CDR1 MDHEN and CDR2 SYDVKM. The CDR3 loop is CASSLPGTGISTSGYEQYF. CDR3 sequence (DNA): TGTGCCAGCAGTTTACCCGGGACAGGAATATCGACTAGTGGGTACGAGCAGTACTTC.

This rearrangement joins TRBV2 to TRBJ1-1; 7 nucleotides align to TRBD1. Trimming took 9 bases from V and 2 from J; bases not matched to a gene: 9. CDR3 length equals 14 residues. CDR1 is SNHLY, CDR2 FYNNEI, per germline. CDR3 nucleotide sequence: TGTGCCAGGAGAATTCGGGACAGCAACACTGAAGCTTTCTTT. As protein: CARRIRDSNTEAFF. The variable domain in full, with the rest retrieved from reference TRBV2 and TRBJ1-1, is EPEVTQTPSHQVTQMGQEVILRCVPISNHLYFYWYRQILGQKVEFLVSFYNNEISEKSEIFDDQFSVERPDGSNFTLKIRSTKLEDSAMYFCARRIRDSNTEAFFGQGTRLTVV.

This sequence joins TRBV6-5 and TRBJ1-5; no clear D. Germline CDR1 MNHEY, CDR2 SVGAGI. The V and J ends lost 4 bases and 11 bases respectively, with 21 bases between them. There are 15 residues in the CDR3. CDR3 coding DNA: TGTGCCAGCAGTTCCCCGGGGTGGCCTCAAGTGGCCCAGCATTTT. It specifies CASSSPGWPQVAQHF.

This clone was detected once. The chain combines TRBV7-3 with TRBJ2-5; D is uncertain. The CDR3 extends over 14 amino acids. The germline V and J ends were trimmed by 3 bases and 2 bases, with 10 bases remaining between them. CDR1 is SGHTA, CDR2 FQGTGA, per germline. CDR3 sequence reads: CASSFLQRQETQYF. The CDR3 bases are TGTGCCAGCAGCTTCCTACAGAGACAAGAGACCCAGTACTTC. The whole variable domain, remainder taken from reference TRBV7-3 and TRBJ2-5, is GAGVSQTPSNKVTEKGKYVELRCDPISGHTALYWYRQSLGQGPEFLIYFQGTGAADDSGLPNDRFFAVRPEGSVSTLKIQRTERGDSAVYLCASSFLQRQETQYFGPGTRLLVL.

The rearrangement joins TRBV11-2 to TRBJ2-3; D perhaps matches TRBD2 (6 bases). The V gene's germline CDR1 is SGHAT and CDR2 FQNNGV. V was shortened by 1 base and J by 3 bases, with 8 bases between the two germline ends. CDR3 size: 14 residues. Here the CDR3 reads CASSLGGVTDTQYF. The DNA for the CDR3 is TGTGCCAGCAGCTTAGGGGGGGTGACAGATACGCAGTATTTT.